These 12 T cell receptor beta chains originate from one sample sequenced in a study of tissue T cells after allogeneic stem cell transplantation (dated by TCRdb to the early 2020s). The method was the immunoSEQ multiplex PCR assay. What TCRdb holds here is the immuneACCESS table cut down to in-frame rearrangements. Part of the clones is not present; checked against another copy, under half of the missing clones reflect an unresolved V gene, and the others are unexplained. The sample records about 8,300 clones, approximately 50% of which are singletons. Roughly 7% of the sample belongs to the ten largest clones. The time point label for this specimen denotes: mouse harvest day 7 after allogeneic transplant. Each mouse graft, delivered by tail vein injection, combined 10^6 splenic CD5+ T cells with 10^7 T-cell-depleted bone marrow cells. The source material was gut tissue. The receptors stem from a female BALB/c mouse given C57BL/6 T cells with graft-versus-host disease after an allogeneic hematopoietic cell transplant.

This clone was seen a few times. Gene names refer to mouse genes. The DNA ends 1 residue before the CDR3 does, and the rest of the CDR3 is filled in from the germline J gene. This chain joins TRBV13-3 and TRBJ2-4; perhaps TRBD1 as D (5 bases). Germline CDR1 NNHDY, CDR2 SYVADS. Trimming cost V 1 base and J 2 bases, with 8 bases left between them. The CDR3 is 14 amino acids. The CDR3 region is CASSDQGVQNTLYF. The part of the CDR3 DNA that was read is TGTGCCAGCAGTGATCAGGGAGTTCAAAACACCTTGTAC.

Points on this clone: Any gene name here is a mouse gene name. With the read ending 1 residue before the CDR3 end, the germline J gene is used to fill in that end. The J gene is TRBJ2-5, the V gene TRBV12-2; 12 positions agree with TRBD2. CDR1 is SGHLS, CDR2 HYDKME, per germline. J gave up 6 bases and V 4 bases, and 4 bases lay outside the gene matches. The CDR3 is 14 amino acids. CDR3 in amino acids: CASSRDWGADTQYF. The CDR3 DNA, read in part, is TGTGCCAGCTCCCGGGACTGGGGGGCGGACACCCAGTAC. Supplemented by reference TRBV12-2 and TRBJ2-5, the full variable domain reads NSGVVQSPRYIIKGKGERSILKCIPISGHLSVAWYQQTQGQELKFFIQHYDKMERDKGNLPSRFSVQQFDDYHSEMNMSALELEDSAVYFCASSRDWGADTQYFGPGTRLLVL.

About this clone itself: Gene names are the mouse ones. The CDR3 is cut off 1 residue early in the read; its end comes from the germline J gene. The chain is built from TRBV16 and TRBJ1-4; D is undetermined. Germline CDR1 reads SGHSA; CDR2 reads FRNQAP. V lost 2 bases, J lost 0 bases, and 4 bases lay in between. The CDR3 runs to 14 residues. The CDR3 spells CASSLMVSNERLFF. Partial CDR3 DNA: TGTGCAAGCAGCTTAATGGTTTCCAACGAAAGATTATTT.

As regards this clone: The listed genes are named as in mouse. The read gets to within 1 residue of the CDR3 end, and the germline J gene fills in the rest. The rearrangement joins TRBV3 to TRBJ2-7; TRBD2 matches 12 bases. Germline V gene data show CDR1 as SNHLY and CDR2 as FYNGKV (reference sequence). Trimming cost V 5 bases and J 3 bases; bases outside gene matches: 5. The CDR3 has 15 amino acids. The part of the CDR3 DNA that was read is TGTGCCAGCAGCCTCCGACTGGGGGGGCGCTATGAACAGTAC. This encodes CASSLRLGGRYEQY. The whole CDR3 protein reads CASSLRLGGRYEQYF.

Comments on this clone: Genes and germline are mouse. The CDR3 end is not reached by the read, which stops 1 residue before it; the germline J gene fills it in. The chain recombines TRBV2 with TRBJ2-7, with 11 bases matching TRBD2. V shed 0 bases and J 5 bases; nucleotides not matched to a gene: 3. Germline V gene data show CDR1 as LGHNA and CDR2 as YSYQKL. The CDR3 extends over 15 amino acids. The CDR3 sequence: CASSQDEDWGDEQYF. The CDR3 bases that were read are TGTGCCAGCAGCCAAGATGAGGACTGGGGGGATGAACAGTAC.

Of note for this clone: Mouse gene names and germline throughout. Read coverage stops 1 residue before the CDR3 terminus; the germline J gene supplies the remainder. The chain uses TRBV13-2 and TRBJ1-1; D unclear. The V gene lost 3 bases and the J gene lost 4 bases, with 10 bases spanning the gap. The V gene's germline CDR1 is NNHNN and CDR2 SYGAGS (reference sequence). The CDR3 is 13 residues long. CDR3 bases read: TGTGCCAGCGGTGCCCTCGTCGGCACAGAAGTCTTC. Translating gives CASGALVGTEVF. The CDR3, in full, reads CASGALVGTEVFF.

To note about this clone: Gene and germline names: mouse. The read halts 1 residue ahead of the CDR3 end, with the missing end drawn from the germline J gene. The chain combines TRBV26 with TRBJ1-4; D may be TRBD1 (5 bases). Deletions cut 6 bases from V and 0 bases from J, with 14 bases between. This CDR3 is 16 amino acids long. Germline V gene lookup returns CDR1 KGHPV and CDR2 FQNQEV (reference sequence). The CDR3 here is CASSPGQKISNERLFF. The DNA read from the CDR3 is TGTGCCAGCAGCCCCGGACAAAAAATTTCCAACGAAAGATTATTT.

This clone was recorded once. Here the gene names and germline are mouse. The CDR3 sequence is CASSLAGRAEQFF. CDR3 DNA, as far as it was read: TGTGCCAGCAGCTTAGCGGGGAGAGCTGAGCAGTTC. The chain carries TRBV3 and TRBJ2-1; D ambiguous. The CDR3 end is not reached by the read, which stops 1 residue before it; the germline J gene fills it in. Trimming stripped 0 bases from V and 7 bases from J, with 7 bases between. Germline lookup yields CDR1 SNHLY and CDR2 FYNGKV (reference sequence). This CDR3 is built from 13 residues.

On this clone itself: Gene names and germline refer to mouse. The read finishes 1 residue shy of the CDR3 end, and the germline J gene is used to complete it. The chain combines TRBV13-1 with TRBJ2-7; D possibly corresponds to TRBD2 (6 bases). There are 10 residues in the CDR3. Germline CDR1 and CDR2: NSHNY and SYGAGN. Trimming removed 8 bases at V and 4 bases at J, with 7 bases between. Partial CDR3 DNA: TGTGCCAGAACTGGGTATGAACAGTAC. This gives the protein CARTGYEQY. The entire CDR3 sequence reads CARTGYEQYF.

Points on this clone: Mouse germline and gene names are used. The read terminates 1 residue before the CDR3 end, so the remaining end is supplied by the germline J gene. The chain recombines TRBV3 with TRBJ2-7; 8 bases map to TRBD2. CDR1 SNHLY and CDR2 FYNGKV come from the germline V gene (reference sequence). The trim removed 1 base at V and 7 bases at J, leaving 6 bases unmatched. This CDR3 has 14 residues. The part of the CDR3 DNA that was read is TGTGCCAGCAGCTTAGTCGGGGGGGCACGGGAACAGTAC. The encoded protein is CASSLVGGAREQY. The entire CDR3 protein is CASSLVGGAREQYF.

In this sample, this clone turned up a few times. The listed genes are named as in mouse. The sequenced part of the CDR3 DNA is TGTGCCAGCGGTGAAGGGGGGGGGTCCGACTACACC. Residues: CASGEGGGSDYT. The complete CDR3 reads CASGEGGGSDYTF. The V and J genes are TRBV13-2 and TRBJ1-2; tentatively, D is TRBD1 (6 bases). The read terminates 1 residue ahead of where the CDR3 ends, so the germline J gene completes it. From germline, CDR1 is NNHNN and CDR2 SYGAGS (reference sequence). This CDR3 comprises 13 residues. V lost 2 bases to trimming and J lost 5 bases, with 10 bases between them.

Worth noting for this clone: The gene names here belong to mouse. The CDR3 loop is CASRGQNNQAPLF. Incomplete CDR3 DNA: TGTGCCAGCAGGGGACAAAACAACCAGGCTCCGCTT. The chain couples TRBV26 to TRBJ1-5, with D maybe TRBD1 (6 bases). The DNA ends 1 residue before the CDR3 does, and the rest of the CDR3 is filled in from the germline J gene. The germline CDR1 and CDR2 sequences are KGHPV and FQNQEV (reference sequence). V was shortened by 6 bases and J by 1 base, with 7 bases between the two germline ends. CDR3 length: 13 residues.